The next 27 T cell receptor beta chains were all read from a single sample in a study of cytomegalovirus exposure and HLA in healthy donors (dated 2017 in TCRdb). The protocol used for the library was the immunoSEQ multiplex PCR assay. The multiplex PCR relied on a mix of 60 forward primers for TCR Vbeta segments and 13 reverse primers for TCR Jbeta segments. The immuneACCESS repertoire file appears here via TCRdb, limited to in-frame rearrangements. These files lack a portion of the clones; in checked studies, under half of the deficit traces to unresolved V genes, and the cause of the others is not known. Across this sample there are more than 110,000 clones, with 78% seen only once. In total, the top ten clones hold 2.8% of the sample. The sample comprised PBMCs. The receptors derive from a male donor in good health and CMV-seronegative.

The J gene is TRBJ1-1, the V gene TRBV10-1; D is possibly TRBD1 (6 bases). Trimming removed 0 bases at V and 5 bases at J, with 7 bases between. There are 13 residues in the CDR3. The germline CDR1 and CDR2 sequences are WNHNN and SYGVQD (reference sequence). The CDR3 is CASSESGTTEAFF. In nucleotides, the CDR3 is TGCGCCAGCAGTGAGTCCGGGACAACTGAAGCTTTCTTT.

This rearrangement joins TRBV7-2 to TRBJ2-5; 7 nucleotides line up with TRBD1. CDR1 is SGHTA, CDR2 FQGNSA, per germline. The CDR3 extends over 14 amino acids. V lost 2 bases, J lost 5 bases, and 5 bases stayed unmatched. The CDR3, as DNA: TGTGCCAGCAGCTTACAAGGGGGCGTTGAGACCCAGTACTTC. Its protein product is CASSLQGGVETQYF.

The V call is TRBV29-1, the J call TRBJ2-3; 11 nucleotides match TRBD2. The V segment lost 6 bases and the J segment 2 bases; nucleotides outside the gene matches: 4. The CDR3 has 14 residues. The V gene's germline CDR1 is SQVTM and CDR2 ANQGSEA. The CDR3, as DNA: TGCAGCGTGAAGACTAGCGGGGACACAGATACGCAGTATTTT. Residues: CSVKTSGDTDTQYF.

The chain links TRBV5-1 to TRBJ1-2, with 7 nucleotides matching TRBD1. This CDR3 contains 15 residues. The germline V gene has CDR1 SGHRS and CDR2 YFSETQ. Trimming took 4 bases from V and 1 from J; bases not matched to a gene: 7. The CDR3 spells CASSPPTGYNYGYTF. As DNA, the CDR3 is TGCGCCAGCAGCCCCCCGACAGGGTATAACTATGGCTACACCTTC.

This clone was detected once. Other DNA sequences within the sample encode an identical CDR3. CDR3 nucleotide sequence: TGTGCCAGCAGTTACTCGACAGGAAACTATGGCTACACCTTC. This sequence encodes CASSYSTGNYGYTF. The chain is built from TRBV6-5 and TRBJ1-2; the D gene is possibly TRBD1 (6 bases). Germline CDR1 reads MNHEY; CDR2 reads SVGAGI. The CDR3 covers 14 residues. Trimming removed 0 bases from V and 2 bases from J, with 7 bases in between.

This rearrangement joins TRBV5-1 to TRBJ1-5; 7 nucleotides align to TRBD1. The CDR3 is made up of 15 amino acids. V dropped 0 bases and J dropped 5; count of bases not matched to a gene: 5. Germline CDR1 is SGHRS and CDR2 is YFSETQ. The CDR3 nucleotides read TGCGCCAGCAGCTTGGCCGGGCAGGGGGATCAGCCCCAGCATTTT. Translated, it gives CASSLAGQGDQPQHF.

The J gene is TRBJ2-7, the V gene TRBV5-6; 10 nucleotides line up with TRBD2. Germline-derived CDR1 and CDR2 are SGHDT and YYEEEE. V lost 3 bases, J lost 3 bases, and 12 bases stayed unmatched. The CDR3 spans 17 residues. Here the CDR3 reads CASSSLAGDGIVYEQYF. The CDR3 DNA reads TGTGCCAGCAGCTCTCTAGCGGGAGATGGGATTGTCTACGAGCAGTACTTC.

The chain couples TRBV7-9 to TRBJ2-1; 11 bases are shared with TRBD2. Germline CDR1 SEHNR, CDR2 FQNEAQ (reference sequence). The CDR3 loop spans 15 amino acids. J was trimmed by 12 bases and V by 5 bases; bases with no gene match: 12. The CDR3 loop reads CASSHSGRANWGQFF. The DNA for the CDR3 is TGTGCCAGCAGCCATAGCGGGAGGGCCAATTGGGGGCAGTTCTTC.

This clone was seen only a few times. This chain uses TRBV6-6 with TRBJ1-2; tentative D call: TRBD1 (6 bases). This CDR3 comprises 14 residues. With 6 bases removed from V and 2 bases from J, the gap between germline ends came to 13 bases. The germline V gene has CDR1 MNHNY and CDR2 SVGAGI (reference sequence). The CDR3 loop reads CASSYREGNYGYTF. The CDR3 DNA reads as TGTGCCAGCAGCTACAGGGAGGGAAACTATGGCTACACCTTC.

V is TRBV7-2 and J is TRBJ1-5; 8 bases are a match to TRBD1. The germline gives CDR1 SGHTA, CDR2 FQGNSA. Trimming removed 5 bases from V and 7 bases from J; junction bases left unmatched: 7. The CDR3 runs 14 residues. CDR3 loop: CASSQGQGGQPQHF. The CDR3 DNA sequence: TGTGCCAGCAGCCAAGGACAGGGCGGCCAGCCCCAGCATTTT.

This chain links TRBV6-6 with TRBJ1-2; TRBD1 agrees at 9 bases. The germline CDR1 and CDR2 sequences are MNHNY and SVGAGI (reference sequence). Losses at the gene ends were 5 bases for V and 6 bases for J; bases not matched to a gene: 13. CDR3 length equals 16 residues. The CDR3 sequence: CASSRLNTGTGNGYTF. The CDR3 DNA follows: TGTGCCAGCAGTCGCCTTAACACCGGGACAGGGAATGGCTACACCTTC.

The V gene is TRBV28, the J gene TRBJ2-7; tentative D call: TRBD2 (7 bases). Germline CDR1 reads MDHEN; CDR2 reads SYDVKM. The CDR3 runs to 16 residues. Trimming pared 1 base from V and 4 bases from J, leaving 17 bases between. The CDR3 protein is CASSLFGGGIGYEQYF. CDR3 in DNA: TGTGCCAGCAGTTTATTCGGCGGGGGCATAGGGTACGAGCAGTACTTC.

V is TRBV19 and J is TRBJ1-1, with D uncertain. V lost 1 base to trimming and J lost 4 bases, with 10 bases between them. Germline V gene lookup returns CDR1 LNHDA and CDR2 SQIVND (reference sequence). CDR3 size: 14 residues. The CDR3: CASSIVGGTTEAFF. The CDR3 DNA reads as TGTGCCAGTAGTATAGTAGGCGGAACCACTGAAGCTTTCTTT.

The chain is built from TRBV5-4 and TRBJ2-1, with TRBD2 matching over 11 bases. Germline lookup yields CDR1 SGHNT and CDR2 YYREEE (reference sequence). CDR3 length: 18 amino acids. V lost 4 bases, J lost 1 base, and 10 bases stayed unmatched. CDR3: CASSPSLLAGGSYNEQFF. The CDR3 DNA sequence: TGTGCCAGCAGCCCTTCCCTCCTAGCGGGAGGTTCCTACAATGAGCAGTTCTTC.

V gene TRBV18 combines with J gene TRBJ2-7; 10 bases agree with TRBD1. CDR1 and CDR2 (germline): KGHSH, LQKENI. The CDR3 is made up of 17 amino acids. V shed 3 bases and J 4 bases; nucleotides not matched to a gene: 12. The CDR3 DNA reads as TGTGCCAGCTCACCGGCCTGGGACAGGGGCCGTACGTACGAGCAGTACTTC. Amino acid sequence: CASSPAWDRGRTYEQYF.

Sample share makes this clone medium-sized. The chain is built from TRBV19 and TRBJ2-1, with a tentative D call TRBD2 (7 bases). The CDR3 consists of 15 residues. V lost 3 bases, J lost 9 bases, and 18 bases lay in between. CDR1 LNHDA and CDR2 SQIVND come from the germline V gene (reference sequence). CDR3 amino acids: CASSIQPQGGGEQFF. CDR3 sequence (DNA): TGTGCCAGTAGTATTCAGCCACAGGGCGGGGGTGAGCAGTTCTTC.

About this clone itself: The junction shows a germline mismatch at one end, possibly a read error. V and J are TRBV5-4 and TRBJ1-2; 9 bases map to TRBD1. This CDR3 spans 16 amino acids. Germline assignment: CDR1 SGHNT and CDR2 YYREEE (reference sequence). The CDR3 loop is CASTDQTNRGHYGYPF. The CDR3 DNA sequence: TGTGCCAGCACCGACCAGACCAACAGGGGGCATTATGGCTACCCCTTC.

The chain combines TRBV5-5 with TRBJ2-7; weak D call: TRBD1 (6 bases). Germline V CDR1 and CDR2: SGHKS, YYEKEE (reference sequence). Trimming took off 4 bases at V and 2 bases at J, with 16 bases between the two ends. The CDR3 sequence is 15 residues long. The CDR3 sequence is CASSEAVTGAYEQYF. In nucleotides, the CDR3 is TGTGCCAGCAGCGAAGCTGTGACAGGAGCCTACGAGCAGTACTTC.

The gene calls are TRBV30 and TRBJ1-1, with TRBD1 matching over 8 bases. Germline assignment: CDR1 GTSNPN and CDR2 SVGIG (reference sequence). The J segment lost 13 bases and the V segment lost 5 bases, leaving 15 bases of the junction unmatched. The length of the CDR3 is 13 residues. CDR3 nucleotides: TGTGCCTGGGACTCGGACAGGGCCACTGTCCTTTTCTTT. This gives the protein CAWDSDRATVLFF.

This clone was found a few times. The chain combines TRBV19 with TRBJ2-7; D remains unclear. CDR3 size: 15 residues. V shed 0 bases and J shed 5 bases, with 14 bases lying between them. The germline V gene has CDR1 LNHDA and CDR2 SQIVND (reference sequence). Here the CDR3 reads CASSIDQAQDNEQYF. The CDR3 DNA reads TGTGCCAGTAGTATAGATCAGGCCCAAGACAACGAGCAGTACTTC.

The V call is TRBV4-3, the J call TRBJ1-6, with D possibly TRBD1 on 5 matching bases. The V gene lost 1 base and the J gene lost 1 base, with 8 bases spanning the gap. Germline CDR1 LGHNA, CDR2 YSLEER. The CDR3 contains 16 residues. The chain's CDR3 is CASSQVRESYNSPLHF. In nucleotides, the CDR3 is TGCGCCAGCAGCCAAGTCAGGGAATCCTATAATTCACCCCTCCACTTT.

This chain uses TRBV6-4 with TRBJ1-1, with a possible D match to TRBD1 (5 bases). V was pared by 10 bases and J by 0 bases, with 9 bases between. The CDR3 runs 12 residues. Germline values: CDR1 MRHNA, CDR2 SNTAGT. The CDR3 loop is CATRGLNTEAFF. The CDR3 bases are TGTGCCACCCGGGGGTTGAACACTGAAGCTTTCTTT.

The chain recombines TRBV5-8 with TRBJ2-1; D is uncertain. Trimming shortened V by 3 bases and J by 4 bases, and 8 bases separated the two germline ends. The CDR3 extends over 13 amino acids. Germline CDR1 is SGHTS and CDR2 is YDEGEE. CDR3 loop: CASSSGFYNEQFF. DNA for the CDR3: TGTGCCAGCAGCTCCGGGTTTTACAATGAGCAGTTCTTC.

The chain recombines TRBV5-3 with TRBJ2-5; TRBD2 agrees at 10 bases. TRBV5-3 is an open reading frame whose function is uncertain. The CDR3 contains 17 residues. The trim removed 4 bases at V and 1 base at J, leaving 10 bases unmatched. The CDR3 loop reads CARSAAPGLALQETQYF. CDR3 nucleotide sequence: TGTGCCAGAAGCGCTGCCCCGGGACTAGCGCTCCAAGAGACCCAGTACTTC.

The chain has TRBV29-1 and TRBJ2-1, with D uncertain. The CDR3 loop spans 13 amino acids. Trimming left V 0 bases short and J 3 bases short, with 6 bases between. CDR1 SQVTM and CDR2 ANQGSEA come from the germline V gene. The CDR3 loop is CSVEDGLYNEQFF. CDR3 sequence (DNA): TGCAGCGTTGAAGACGGTCTCTACAATGAGCAGTTCTTC.

The rearrangement joins TRBV13 to TRBJ2-2, with D perhaps matching TRBD2 (7 bases). This CDR3 is built from 16 residues. Germline loops: CDR1 PRHDT, CDR2 FYEKMQ (reference sequence). V shed 1 base and J shed 3 bases, with 12 bases lying between them. As DNA, the CDR3 is TGTGCCAGCAGCTTAGCCAGGGGAGGGGACACCGGGGAGCTGTTTTTT. Its translation: CASSLARGGDTGELFF.

The V gene is TRBV25-1, the J gene TRBJ2-1, with 7 bases fitting TRBD2. The CDR3 extends over 16 amino acids. J gave up 6 bases and V 3 bases, and 11 bases lay outside the gene matches. CDR1 MGHDK and CDR2 SYGVNS come from the germline V gene. This chain's CDR3 is CASSDVGGSLSNEQFF. CDR3 nucleotides: TGTGCCAGCAGTGACGTCGGCGGGAGCTTGTCCAATGAGCAGTTCTTC.